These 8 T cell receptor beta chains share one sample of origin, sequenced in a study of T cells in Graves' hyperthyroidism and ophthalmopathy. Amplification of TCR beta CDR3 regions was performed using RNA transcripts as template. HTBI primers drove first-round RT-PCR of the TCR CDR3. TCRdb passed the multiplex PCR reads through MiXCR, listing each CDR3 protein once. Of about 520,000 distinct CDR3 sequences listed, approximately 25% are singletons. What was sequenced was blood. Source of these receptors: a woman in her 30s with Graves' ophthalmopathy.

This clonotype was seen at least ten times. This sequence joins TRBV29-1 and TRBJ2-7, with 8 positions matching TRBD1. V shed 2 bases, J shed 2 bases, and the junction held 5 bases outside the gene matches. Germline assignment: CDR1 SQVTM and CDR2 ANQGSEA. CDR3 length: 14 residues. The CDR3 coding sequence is TGCAGCGTTGAACCATTACAGGGGGCCTACGAGCAGTACTTC. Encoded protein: CSVEPLQGAYEQYF.

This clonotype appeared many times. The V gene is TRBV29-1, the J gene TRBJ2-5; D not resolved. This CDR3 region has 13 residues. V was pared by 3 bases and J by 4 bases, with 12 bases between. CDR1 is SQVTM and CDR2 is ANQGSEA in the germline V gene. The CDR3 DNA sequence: TGCAGCGTTGAGGAATGGGGTCGAGAGACCCAGTACTTC. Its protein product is CSVEEWGRETQYF.

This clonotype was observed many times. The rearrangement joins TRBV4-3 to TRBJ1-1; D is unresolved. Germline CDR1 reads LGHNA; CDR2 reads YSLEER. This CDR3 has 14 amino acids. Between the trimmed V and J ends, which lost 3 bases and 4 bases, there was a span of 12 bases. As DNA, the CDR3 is TGCGCCAGCAGCCACGGACTTCGGGGCACTGAAGCTTTCTTT. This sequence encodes CASSHGLRGTEAFF.

Written as DNA, the CDR3 is TGCAGTGCTCGATTGGGGGGGATGAACACTGAAGCTTTCTTT. Translated, it gives CSARLGGMNTEAFF. The chain recombines TRBV20-1 with TRBJ1-1; tentatively, D is TRBD1 (5 bases). V lost 5 bases to trimming and J lost 0 bases, with 13 bases between them. Germline V lookup: CDR1 DFQATT, CDR2 SNEGSKA (reference sequence). This CDR3 spans 14 amino acids.

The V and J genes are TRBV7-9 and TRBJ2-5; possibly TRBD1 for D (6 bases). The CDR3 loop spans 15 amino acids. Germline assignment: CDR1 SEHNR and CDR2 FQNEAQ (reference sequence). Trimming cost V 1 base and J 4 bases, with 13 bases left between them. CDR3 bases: TGTGCCAGCAGCTTAGGGTTGACAGGAGGAGAGACCCAGTACTTC. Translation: CASSLGLTGGETQYF. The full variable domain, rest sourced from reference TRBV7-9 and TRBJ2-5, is DTGVSQNPRHKITKRGQNVTFRCDPISEHNRLYWYRQTLGQGPEFLTYFQNEAQLEKSRLLSDRFSAERPKGSFSTLEIQRTEQGDSAMYLCASSLGLTGGETQYFGPGTRLLVL.

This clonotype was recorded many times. The CDR3 DNA follows: TGTGCCAGTAGTATAAACGGGGGGAGGACATTTTATAGCAATCAGCCCCAGCATTTT. Amino acid sequence: CASSINGGRTFYSNQPQHF. The V call is TRBV19, the J call TRBJ1-5; TRBD1 is a possible D gene (5 bases). The ends were cut back, 2 bases at V and 0 bases at J, with 20 bases in the middle. CDR3 length equals 19 residues. Germline V gives CDR1 LNHDA, CDR2 SQIVND (reference sequence).

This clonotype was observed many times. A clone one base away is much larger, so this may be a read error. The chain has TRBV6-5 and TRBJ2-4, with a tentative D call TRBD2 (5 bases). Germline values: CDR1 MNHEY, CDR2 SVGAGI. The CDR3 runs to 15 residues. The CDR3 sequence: CASSSWGVIKNIKYF. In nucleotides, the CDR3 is TGTGCCAGCAGTTCATGGGGAGTGATCAAAAACATTAAGTACTTC.

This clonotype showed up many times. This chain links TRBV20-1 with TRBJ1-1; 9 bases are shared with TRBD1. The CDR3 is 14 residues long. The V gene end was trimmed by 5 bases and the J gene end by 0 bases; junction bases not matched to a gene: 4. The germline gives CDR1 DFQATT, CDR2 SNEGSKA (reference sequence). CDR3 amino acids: CSAYTGGMNTEAFF. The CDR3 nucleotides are TGCAGTGCTTATACAGGGGGCATGAACACTGAAGCTTTCTTT.